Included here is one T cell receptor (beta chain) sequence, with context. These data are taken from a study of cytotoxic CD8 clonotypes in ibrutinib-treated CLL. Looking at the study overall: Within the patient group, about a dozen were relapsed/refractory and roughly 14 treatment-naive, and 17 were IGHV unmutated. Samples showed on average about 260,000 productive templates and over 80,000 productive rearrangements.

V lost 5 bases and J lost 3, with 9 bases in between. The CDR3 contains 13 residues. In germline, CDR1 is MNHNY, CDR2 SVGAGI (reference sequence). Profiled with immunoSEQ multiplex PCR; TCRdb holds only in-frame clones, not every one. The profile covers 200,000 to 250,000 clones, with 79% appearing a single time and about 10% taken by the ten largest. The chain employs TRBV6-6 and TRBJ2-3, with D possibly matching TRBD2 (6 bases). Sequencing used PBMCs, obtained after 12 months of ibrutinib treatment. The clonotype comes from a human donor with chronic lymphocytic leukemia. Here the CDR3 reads CASSGAGTDTQYF. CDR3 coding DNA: TGTGCCAGCAGTGGGGCGGGGACAGATACGCAGTATTTT.